This T cell receptor (beta chain) was recovered during a study of blood T cell repertoires in COVID-19. Whole-study context: Sites in the United States, Italy and Spain provided acute and convalescent COVID-19 samples.

Germline V gene data show CDR1 as MDHEN and CDR2 as SYDVKM. J gave up 0 bases and V 3 bases, and 5 bases lay outside the gene matches. The CDR3 consists of 15 residues. In the study's own analysis: The authors estimated nucleated cell counts from reference gene primer amplification. Repertoires were generated with immunoSEQ multiplex PCR, while TCRdb's copy carries only in-frame clones and drops some. V and J calls plus clone size are reproduced from that table; the DNA served to infer D and trimming. Of 95,000 to 150,000 clones detected, about 83% appear once; the ten largest clones hold about 12%. The sequence was collected from a man aged 55 to 70 with acute or convalescent COVID-19. The chain links TRBV28 to TRBJ2-7; 7 bases fit TRBD2. Source material: peripheral blood. The CDR3 reads CASSFGGSLSYEQYF. The DNA of the CDR3 is TGTGCCAGCAGTTTTGGCGGGAGCCTCTCCTACGAGCAGTACTTC.